This T cell receptor (beta chain) was recorded in a study of shared clonotypes between healthy human individuals. Findings of the study overall: Read depth was anticipated to influence clonotype sharing among donors. Larger estimated richness was generally recorded for naive subsets relative to memory subsets. Rarefaction showed sorted-subset sequencing was incomplete despite large depth. Some clonotypes were shared by all four sorted-subset donors, while others were not shared. The non-shared ones had lower generation probabilities than the shared ones.

Assay: immunoSEQ multiplex PCR; the TCRdb copy retains only in-frame clones and omits some. The repertoire includes 2 million to 2.5 million clones, almost 96% of them detected once, and 0.1% to 0.15% sits in the top ten. The CDR3 length is 15 residues. The ends lost 5 bases at V and 3 bases at J; junction bases unmatched: 4. The germline V gene encodes CDR1 SGHNT and CDR2 YYREEE (reference sequence). In regard to this clone: Its cognate antigen is unknown.

The source of this sequence is a man between 18 and 35 years old in good health. This chain uses TRBV5-4 with TRBJ2-6; TRBD1 matches at 8 bases. Input material: naive CD4+ T cells sorted from blood. Subset defined: CD45RA+ positively selected. This CDR3 reads CASSPGGLGANVLTF. CDR3 DNA sequence: TGTGCCAGCAGTCCAGGGGGCCTTGGGGCCAACGTCCTGACTTTC.